Listed below are T cell receptor beta chains from one sample, sequenced in a study of human T cells and chemical hapten exposure. TCRdb reprocessed the RACE reads with MiXCR, giving one entry per CDR3 protein. The sample has about 350,000 distinct CDR3 sequences, just under 6.5% seen once; the top ten hold around 5.6%. The specimen was whole blood, collected in connection with sensitization to the hapten diphenylcyclopropenone (DPC). Receptors originate from a woman between 18 and 30 years old with alopecia areata. Some clones in this sample may be carry-over from other donors' samples. Each CDR3 is given with its conserved first and last residue. The order of the fields is D gene, V gene, J gene, clone size, CDR3 DNA, CDR3 protein. A D gene is named only where the DNA matches it firmly. The listing skips clone size in some rows; elsewhere it reads once, few, many or a size class.

NA	TRBV7-2	TRBJ1-1	few	TGTGCCAGCAGCTCAGGACCGCCGAACACTGAAGCTTTCTTT	CASSSGPPNTEAFF
TRBD1	TRBV4-2	TRBJ2-6	few	TGTGCCAGCAGCCAAGCTTCAGGGACAGGGGGCGGCCTTGCCCCTGGGGCCAACGTCCTGACTTTC	CASSQASGTGGGLAPGANVLTF
TRBD1	TRBV13	TRBJ2-3	few	TGTGCCAGCAGCTTAAGGAACAGGGGGCAAGATACGCAGTATTTT	CASSLRNRGQDTQYF
NA	TRBV5-6	TRBJ1-2	few	TGTGCCAGCAGCACCGCGGTGCCCGAAGACTATGGCTACACCTTC	CASSTAVPEDYGYTF
TRBD2	TRBV20-1	TRBJ2-2	NA	TGCAGTGCTAGGGCCCTGGGAGGGGCTTTGAACACCGGGGAGCTGTTTTTT	CSARALGGALNTGELFF
NA	TRBV3-1	TRBJ1-6	few	TGTGCCAGCGCGGGGAGGGGCAATTCACCCCTCCACTTT	CASAGRGNSPLHF
TRBD1	TRBV5-6	TRBJ1-3	few	TGTGCCAGCAACTCCCCCGAGAGGACAGGGGGAAACACCATATATTTT	CASNSPERTGGNTIYF
TRBD1	TRBV9	TRBJ1-3	NA	TGTGCCAGCAGCCCCCAGGGGGGTCGCGGAAACACCATATATTTT	CASSPQGGRGNTIYF
TRBD1	TRBV12-3/TRBV12-4	TRBJ1-5	NA	TGTGCCAGCAGTTTGCAGGGGGGTAAGGGTCAGCCCCAGCATTTT	CASSLQGGKGQPQHF
NA	TRBV2	TRBJ1-1	many	TGTGCCAGTTTCAACAGGGCGAACACTGAAGCTTTCTTT	CASFNRANTEAFF
TRBD1	TRBV7-2	TRBJ1-4	many	TGTGCCAGCAGCTCCCTATCAACAGGGGGAACTGAAAAACTGTTTTTT	CASSSLSTGGTEKLFF
TRBD2	TRBV12-3/TRBV12-4	TRBJ2-1	few	TGTGCCAGCAGTTCCCGGGACTATAGGGAGTTCTTC	CASSSRDYREFF
NA	TRBV3-1	TRBJ1-1	few	TGTGCCAGCAGCCAAGAGCAGGGGATGAACACTGAAGCTTTCTTT	CASSQEQGMNTEAFF
NA	TRBV10-3	TRBJ1-2	many	TGTGCCATCAGTGTTCAGGGGCAAAATGGCTACACCTTC	CAISVQGQNGYTF
TRBD2	TRBV6-5	TRBJ2-3	few	TGTGCCAGCAGGCTAAGCGGGACGGCTAGCACAGATACGCAGTATTTT	CASRLSGTASTDTQYF
NA	TRBV5-1	TRBJ1-6	many	TGCGCCAGCCGAATGGGGAAAGGTAATTCACCCCTCCACTTT	CASRMGKGNSPLHF
NA	TRBV6-2/TRBV6-3	TRBJ2-2	few	TGTGCCAGCAGTTACTCGAGGAGCCGGTTTTTT	CASSYSRSRFF